Following are 20 T cell receptor beta chains from one sample sequenced in a study of T-cell reconstitution after alpha-beta-depleted transplantation in children. Library preparation (for TCRbeta) was performed with unique molecular identifiers. TCRdb independently ran MiXCR on the PCR reads; one entry per CDR3 protein. The repertoire has almost 250,000 distinct CDR3 sequences, under 30% of them found once; the top ten carry about 2.5%. This specimen consisted of PBMCs, obtained before TCRalphabeta/CD19-depleted stem cell transplant. The receptors stem from a girl aged 2-10 years with Fanconi anemia, due to receive a stem cell transplant.

With respect to this clonotype: Since a much larger clone is just one base distant, this may be a read error. The chain recombines TRBV7-2 with TRBJ2-3; 8 bases match TRBD2. J was trimmed by 5 bases and V by 3 bases; bases with no gene match: 13. Germline V gene data show CDR1 as SGHTA and CDR2 as FQGNSA. There are 17 residues in the CDR3. Here the CDR3 DNA reads TGTGCCAGCAGCTTGCCTCGGATTAGCGGGGTCTTAGATACGCAGTATTTT. Translation gives CASSLPRISGVLDTQYF.

This clonotype was observed at least ten times. The chain joins TRBV29-1 to TRBJ1-1; D possibly corresponds to TRBD1 (5 bases). The CDR3 consists of 13 residues. V was shortened by 4 bases and J by 1 base, with 10 bases between the two germline ends. The V gene's germline CDR1 is SQVTM and CDR2 ANQGSEA. CDR3 DNA: TGCAGCGTTGGAGGGGTGGGGAACACTGAAGCTTTCTTT. Amino acids: CSVGGVGNTEAFF.

The rearrangement uses TRBV29-1 and TRBJ2-5, with D unresolved. Germline V gene sequence: CDR1 SQVTM, CDR2 ANQGSEA. The CDR3 consists of 12 residues. V gave up 4 bases and J gave up 4 bases, with 10 bases separating them. CDR3 protein: CSVGPERETQYF. CDR3 sequence (DNA): TGCAGCGTTGGCCCGGAGCGAGAGACCCAGTACTTC.

This clonotype was seen repeatedly, ten times or more. The V gene is TRBV2, the J gene TRBJ2-6, with TRBD1 matching over 7 bases. The CDR3 runs to 18 residues. The germline V gene encodes CDR1 SNHLY and CDR2 FYNNEI. Trimming cost V 2 bases and J 0 bases; bases outside gene matches: 7. The CDR3 region is CASSESVGQPSGANVLTF. CDR3 nucleotide sequence: TGTGCCAGCAGTGAAAGTGTGGGACAGCCCTCTGGGGCCAACGTCCTGACTTTC.

This clonotype came up many times. V and J are TRBV20-1 and TRBJ2-5; 12 bases are a match to TRBD2. This CDR3 comprises 15 residues. J gave up 2 bases and V 3 bases, and 4 bases lay outside the gene matches. Germline CDR1 and CDR2: DFQATT and SNEGSKA (reference sequence). The CDR3 DNA reads TGCAGTGCTAGCGTCCTAGCGGGGGGGCAAGAGACCCAGTACTTC. Protein sequence: CSASVLAGGQETQYF.

The genes are TRBV7-2 and TRBJ2-1; perhaps TRBD2 as D (7 bases). The CDR3 runs to 16 residues. Germline V gives CDR1 SGHTA, CDR2 FQGNSA. V gave up 3 bases and J gave up 8 bases, with 20 bases separating them. CDR3 in amino acids: CASSFGGRGGGDEQFF. The CDR3 DNA reads TGTGCCAGCAGCTTCGGGGGGCGGGGTGGAGGGGATGAGCAGTTCTTC.

V usage is TRBV12-3 or TRBV12-4 and J usage is TRBJ2-2, with 9 bases aligning to TRBD2. The CDR3 is 16 amino acids. V lost 3 bases and J lost 3; bases outside the gene matches: 5. CDR3 DNA: TGTGCCAGCAGTTTTCTGGCGGGAGGGTACACCGGGGAGCTGTTTTTT. Protein sequence: CASSFLAGGYTGELFF.

The genes are TRBV3-1 and TRBJ2-7, with no clear D. The V gene's germline CDR1 is LGHDT and CDR2 YNNKEL (reference sequence). The CDR3 is made up of 13 amino acids. Trimming pared 0 bases from V and 4 bases from J, leaving 7 bases between. The CDR3 DNA follows: TGTGCCAGCAGCCAAGACTCTGCGTACGAGCAGTACTTC. Protein: CASSQDSAYEQYF.

This clonotype was seen ten or more times. This chain connects TRBV4-2 to TRBJ1-2; D may be TRBD1 (5 bases). CDR1 and CDR2 from the germline V gene are LGHNA and YNFKEQ. V lost 0 bases and J lost 3, with 8 bases in between. The CDR3 length is 14 residues. The CDR3 loop reads CASSQDVRDYGYTF. In nucleotides, the CDR3 is TGTGCCAGCAGCCAAGACGTCAGGGACTATGGCTACACCTTC.

This clonotype has ten or more counts. The gene calls are TRBV28 and TRBJ1-1; 9 bases align to TRBD1. The CDR3 length is 15 residues. The ends lost 4 bases at V and 5 bases at J; junction bases unmatched: 8. From germline, CDR1 is MDHEN and CDR2 SYDVKM. The CDR3 protein is CASSSAGTGTTEAFF. The CDR3 DNA follows: TGTGCCAGCAGTTCGGCGGGGACAGGGACGACTGAAGCTTTCTTT.

The chain combines TRBV20-1 with TRBJ2-1; TRBD1 matches at 9 bases. The CDR3 has 16 residues. Looked up from germline, CDR1 is DFQATT and CDR2 is SNEGSKA (reference sequence). The junction had 7 bases not matched to a gene; V was cut back by 0 bases and J by 4 bases. In DNA, the CDR3 is TGCAGTGCTAGAGATCTCGGACAGGGGCTGTACAATGAGCAGTTCTTC. Translation gives CSARDLGQGLYNEQFF.

This clonotype was detected many times. This rearrangement joins TRBV30 to TRBJ2-2; D is unresolved. V was cut by 4 bases and J by 0 bases, with 3 bases left in between. Looked up from germline, CDR1 is GTSNPN and CDR2 is SVGIG (reference sequence). The CDR3 is made up of 12 amino acids. CDR3 sequence: CAWTTNTGELFF. CDR3 nucleotides: TGTGCCTGGACCACGAACACCGGGGAGCTGTTTTTT.

This clonotype appeared many times. The CDR3 bases are TGCAGTGCTAGACCTTTCGGGGAGCCCCAAGAGACCCAGTACTTC. Amino acid sequence: CSARPFGEPQETQYF. The V and J genes are TRBV20-1 and TRBJ2-5; TRBD2 might be the D (5 bases). The germline gives CDR1 DFQATT, CDR2 SNEGSKA (reference sequence). Trimming pared 2 bases from V and 1 base from J, leaving 14 bases between. The length of the CDR3 is 15 residues.

The chain has TRBV11-2 and TRBJ2-7; 9 bases fit TRBD2. The CDR3 extends over 16 amino acids. Germline V gene data show CDR1 as SGHAT and CDR2 as FQNNGV. The J segment lost 0 bases and the V segment lost 0 bases, leaving 3 bases of the junction unmatched. The CDR3 here is CASSLETSGFSYEQYF. The CDR3 nucleotides read TGTGCCAGCAGCTTAGAGACTAGCGGATTCTCCTACGAGCAGTACTTC.

At least ten counts were recorded for this clonotype. This chain links TRBV13 with TRBJ1-1; D ambiguous. V lost 8 bases to trimming and J lost 1 base, with 5 bases between them. The CDR3 consists of 11 residues. CDR1 PRHDT and CDR2 FYEKMQ come from the germline V gene (reference sequence). The CDR3 bases are TGTGCCAGCGAGAGGAACACTGAAGCTTTCTTT. Translating it yields CASERNTEAFF.

This clonotype was counted at least ten times. The chain couples TRBV29-1 to TRBJ2-1; D gene ambiguous. V dropped 6 bases and J dropped 5 bases, with 8 bases sitting between them. This CDR3 contains 11 residues. Germline V gene data show CDR1 as SQVTM and CDR2 as ANQGSEA. The CDR3 bases are TGCAGCGTCCCGGAACACAATGAGCAGTTCTTC. It translates to CSVPEHNEQFF.

This clonotype was recorded a few times. V is TRBV28 and J is TRBJ1-1; no definite D call. Germline V gene lookup returns CDR1 MDHEN and CDR2 SYDVKM. The CDR3 contains 12 residues. V lost 10 bases and J lost 11, with 20 bases in between. The CDR3, as DNA: TGTGCCATCCTATCACCCGGGCGGAGGGCTTTCTTT. Translating gives CAILSPGRRAFF.

Here the CDR3 reads CSASYLLAGGLSTDTQYF. The CDR3 DNA sequence: TGCAGTGCTAGTTATTTGCTAGCGGGGGGGCTAAGCACAGATACGCAGTATTTT. The chain recombines TRBV20-1 with TRBJ2-3, with 12 bases aligning to TRBD2. CDR1 is DFQATT and CDR2 is SNEGSKA in the germline V gene (reference sequence). V trimming: 3 bases; J trimming: 0 bases; junction bases outside the gene matches: 10. This CDR3 is 18 amino acids long.

The chain combines TRBV9 with TRBJ2-3, with 7 bases matching TRBD2. V shed 3 bases, J shed 2 bases, and the junction held 6 bases outside the gene matches. The CDR3 extends over 15 amino acids. Germline V gives CDR1 SGDLS, CDR2 YYNGEE. The CDR3: CASSALADFTDTQYF. Here the CDR3 DNA reads TGTGCCAGCAGCGCGCTAGCGGACTTCACAGATACGCAGTATTTT.

This clonotype has at least ten counts. This chain links TRBV5-1 with TRBJ2-1; perhaps TRBD2 as D (6 bases). V lost 4 bases and J 0 bases, leaving 17 bases between the germline ends. The germline V gene has CDR1 SGHRS and CDR2 YFSETQ. This CDR3 is 17 amino acids long. The CDR3: CASSLNGAGSSYNEQFF. The CDR3 coding sequence is TGCGCCAGCAGCCTAAACGGGGCGGGAAGCTCCTACAATGAGCAGTTCTTC.